This TCR beta chain was identified in a study of OX40 agonist ivuxolimab in advanced cancers. Study-wide context: Ivuxolimab is a fully human IgG2 antibody that activates OX40 (CD134). Head and neck, renal cell, melanoma or hepatocellular carcinoma were the cancers that dose-escalation patients had.

To note about this clone: The antigen remains undetermined.

Trimming shortened V by 3 bases and J by 5 bases, and 14 bases separated the two germline ends. Germline lookup yields CDR1 SGDLS and CDR2 YYNGEE. This CDR3 has 14 residues. The table came from immunoSEQ multiplex PCR; TCRdb's copy has only in-frame clones and leaves some out. The sample lists over 9,000 clones; about 66% were seen once. Study-wide findings and caveats: Still undetermined is the antigen specificity of the expanded peripheral T cells. Within 6 weeks, CD4+ and CD8+ blood T cells expanded clonally at 0.1 to 3.0 mg/kg.

The source material was CD4+ or CD8+ T cells sorted from blood, sampled in a trial of the OX40 agonist ivuxolimab. The sequence was collected from an adult with an advanced solid tumor such as melanoma, head and neck, liver or kidney cancer. The chain joins TRBV9 to TRBJ2-5, with D hard to call. CDR3 coding DNA: TGTGCCAGCAGCGGAGCCCATAGCTCGGAGACCCAGTACTTC. Translated, it gives CASSGAHSSETQYF. The full variable domain, its missing parts supplied by reference TRBV9 and TRBJ2-5, is DSGVTQTPKHLITATGQRVTLRCSPRSGDLSVYWYQQSLDQGLQFLIQYYNGEERAKGNILERFSAQQFPDLHSELNLSSLELGDSALYFCASSGAHSSETQYFGPGTRLLVL.